The 29 T cell receptor beta chains in this list originate from one sample, sequenced in a study of CD8+CD57+ T cells in acquired aplastic anemia (dated by TCRdb to about 2018). Sequenced on an Illumina HiSeq 2000. TCR beta VDJ combination and CDR3 sequence profiling used genomic DNA as the template. TCRdb passed the public sequencing reads through fastp at Q25 and MiXCR, retaining productive beta sequences. Each CDR3 protein gets just one entry, which takes the most common genes and DNA from the rows behind it. The sample table records around 170,000 distinct CDR3 sequences; around 47% of these occur just once. The ten largest make up around 9.7% of the sample. Patients chosen for sequencing had shown expansion of CD8+CD57+ cells by flow cytometry. The sample consisted of sorted CD4+, CD8+, or CD8+CD57+ T cells (not recorded which) from PBMCs. The receptors here all came from a human donor with aplastic anemia.

This clonotype has a count of ten or more. This sequence joins TRBV2 and TRBJ2-7; 9 positions agree with TRBD2. Losses at the gene ends were 5 bases for V and 3 bases for J; bases not matched to a gene: 2. The CDR3 is made up of 13 amino acids. From germline, CDR1 is SNHLY and CDR2 FYNNEI. This chain's CDR3 is CASSTLAGYEQYF. For the CDR3, the DNA is TGTGCCAGCAGTACACTAGCGGGCTACGAGCAGTACTTC.

V and J are TRBV9 and TRBJ2-3; no definite D call. The length of the CDR3 is 14 residues. Germline CDR1 reads SGDLS; CDR2 reads YYNGEE. The V gene lost 3 bases and the J gene lost 3 bases, with 11 bases spanning the gap. The CDR3 nucleotides read TGTGCCAGCAGCGCCCTGGGCTTTACAGATACGCAGTATTTT. Its translation: CASSALGFTDTQYF.

The V gene is TRBV10-1, the J gene TRBJ2-2; possibly TRBD2 for D (6 bases). The V end was cut by 0 bases, the J end by 6 bases, with 14 bases between. The CDR3 spans 16 residues. Germline values: CDR1 WNHNN, CDR2 SYGVQD (reference sequence). CDR3: CASSESSGREAGELFF. The CDR3, as DNA: TGCGCCAGCAGTGAGTCCAGTGGCAGGGAGGCCGGGGAGCTGTTTTTT.

In regard to this clonotype: This could be a read error, since a much larger clone is one nucleotide away. The gene calls are TRBV12-3 or TRBV12-4 and TRBJ1-2; TRBD1 matches 7 bases. The CDR3 is 15 amino acids. V was clipped by 6 bases and J by 0 bases; unmatched bases: 7. The CDR3 here is CASRQTGTSNYGYTF. In nucleotides, the CDR3 is TGTGCCAGCAGGCAGACAGGGACTTCTAACTATGGCTACACCTTC.

The chain employs TRBV12-3 or TRBV12-4 and TRBJ2-1; D not resolved. V was pared by 10 bases and J by 0 bases, with 13 bases between. The CDR3 totals 14 residues. The CDR3 is CATSRFPSYNEQFF. The DNA of the CDR3 is TGTGCCACTTCCAGATTCCCCTCCTACAATGAGCAGTTCTTC.

On this clonotype: At one end the junction does not follow the germline gene, possibly because of a read error. The chain couples TRBV5-6 to TRBJ1-6; TRBD1 is a possible D gene (5 bases). There are 13 residues in the CDR3. CDR1 SGHDT and CDR2 YYEEEE come from the germline V gene. For the CDR3, the DNA is TGCGCCAGCAGCATTGAAGGGGCGCGACCCCCCCACTTT. The encoded protein is CASSIEGARPPHF. The whole variable domain, filled in from reference TRBV5-6 and TRBJ1-6, reads DAGVTQSPTHLIKTRGQQVTLRCSPKSGHDTVSWYQQALGQGPQFIFQYYEEEERQRGNFPDRFSGHQFPNYSSELNVNALLLGDSALYLCASSIEGARPPHFGNGTRLTVT.

This clonotype was counted ten times or more. The genes are TRBV15 and TRBJ2-1, with 10 positions matching TRBD1. CDR1 LNHNV and CDR2 YYDKDF come from the germline V gene (reference sequence). The V and J ends lost 0 bases and 2 bases, in that order; junction bases with no gene match: 1. The CDR3 totals 16 residues. For the CDR3, the DNA is TGTGCCACCAGCAGAGAGGGGACAGGGGCCTACAATGAGCAGTTCTTC. Protein: CATSREGTGAYNEQFF.

This clonotype was picked up many times. The chain is built from TRBV19 and TRBJ1-5, with no clear D. Between the trimmed V and J ends, which lost 5 bases and 4 bases, there was a span of 6 bases. CDR3 size: 12 residues. Per the germline V gene, CDR1 is LNHDA and CDR2 is SQIVND (reference sequence). The CDR3 coding sequence is TGTGCCAGTAGTGGTGGAAATCAGCCCCAGCATTTT. Translated, it gives CASSGGNQPQHF.

V usage is TRBV20-1 and J usage is TRBJ2-7; D perhaps matches TRBD1 (6 bases). CDR3 size: 11 residues. V gave up 4 bases and J gave up 5 bases, with 9 bases separating them. Germline lookup yields CDR1 DFQATT and CDR2 SNEGSKA (reference sequence). The CDR3 is CSATGVHEQYF. The DNA of the CDR3 is TGCAGTGCTACAGGGGTTCACGAGCAGTACTTC.

The rearrangement links TRBV2 to TRBJ1-2; perhaps TRBD1 as D (6 bases). V was pared by 7 bases and J by 7 bases, with 16 bases between. Germline V gives CDR1 SNHLY, CDR2 FYNNEI. The CDR3 spans 13 residues. In DNA, the CDR3 is TGTGCCAGCACCTCGGGGGGGCAGGTTGGCTACACCTTC. Residues: CASTSGGQVGYTF.

Regarding this clonotype: A read error may explain this, as a much larger clone is one base away. This sequence joins TRBV5-1 and TRBJ1-1, with D maybe TRBD1 (6 bases). The V end lost 4 bases, the J end lost 1 base, and 14 bases lay between the germline ends. The CDR3 runs 15 residues. Germline CDR1 SGHRS, CDR2 YFSETQ. The DNA for the CDR3 is TGCGCCAGCAGCGTGGACAGTCCCAGGAACACTGAAGCTTTCTTT. Translated, it gives CASSVDSPRNTEAFF.

A remark on this clonotype: Sequence at one end of the junction differs from germline and may be a read error. V usage is TRBV7-9 and J usage is TRBJ2-7; a weak D match, TRBD2 (6 bases). This CDR3 comprises 9 residues. The germline V gene has CDR1 SEHNR and CDR2 FQNEAQ (reference sequence). The CDR3 reads CASSAPGDF. Written as DNA, the CDR3 is TGTGCCAGCAGCGCCCCGGGAGACTTC.

This clonotype was picked up many times. The gene calls are TRBV11-1 and TRBJ2-2; a weak D match, TRBD2 (5 bases). CDR1 is SGHAT and CDR2 is FQDESV in the germline V gene (reference sequence). The V gene lost 1 base and the J gene lost 6 bases, with 24 bases spanning the gap. The CDR3 runs to 19 residues. The CDR3 spells CASSLVRGKSGMVSGELFF. The CDR3 nucleotides read TGTGCCAGCAGCTTAGTGAGAGGGAAGTCTGGTATGGTTTCCGGGGAGCTGTTTTTT.

The chain combines TRBV15 with TRBJ1-1; no definite D call. The length of the CDR3 is 13 residues. Germline V gene data show CDR1 as LNHNV and CDR2 as YYDKDF (reference sequence). Trimming left V 1 base short and J 2 bases short, with 5 bases between. As DNA, the CDR3 is TGTGCCACCAGCAGAGTTGGAAACACTGAAGCTTTCTTT. It is translated as CATSRVGNTEAFF. Combining the CDR3 with reference TRBV15 and TRBJ1-1 gives the whole variable domain DAMVIQNPRYQVTQFGKPVTLSCSQTLNHNVMYWYQQKSSQAPKLLFHYYDKDFNNEADTPDNFQSRRPNTSFCFLDIRSPGLGDTAMYLCATSRVGNTEAFFGQGTRLTVV.

Turning to this clonotype: This CDR3 fails to terminate in the conserved phenylalanine or tryptophan, so it likely reflects a read error. The gene calls are TRBV6-1 and TRBJ2-7; the D gene is possibly TRBD1 (6 bases). The V gene lost 6 bases and the J gene lost 6 bases, with 21 bases spanning the gap. Germline V lookup: CDR1 MNHNS, CDR2 SASEGT. This CDR3 spans 15 amino acids. For the CDR3, the DNA is TGTGCCAGCAGCCCCGAGGCTGGGGGCGCGTCCGAGCAGTACTCC. Protein sequence: CASSPEAGGASEQYS.

This clonotype was observed many times. J is TRBJ1-1 and V is TRBV20-1; 8 bases match TRBD1. CDR1 is DFQATT and CDR2 is SNEGSKA in the germline V gene (reference sequence). The V and J ends lost 5 bases and 3 bases, in that order; junction bases with no gene match: 5. The CDR3 contains 13 residues. The CDR3 region is CSALQGGYTEAFF. In nucleotides, the CDR3 is TGCAGTGCTTTACAGGGGGGTTACACTGAAGCTTTCTTT.

The chain carries TRBV24-1 and TRBJ2-3, with D perhaps TRBD1 (6 bases). The germline V and J ends were trimmed by 3 bases and 2 bases, with 14 bases remaining between them. CDR1 KGHDR and CDR2 SFDVKD come from the germline V gene. The CDR3 is 16 residues long. DNA of the CDR3: TGTGCCACCAGTGATGTAAAGGGACATTTCACAGATACGCAGTATTTT. It specifies CATSDVKGHFTDTQYF.

The CDR3 nucleotides read TGTGCCAGCAGTGAAGAGAGTCGGTATGGCTACACCTTC. It is translated as CASSEESRYGYTF. The chain employs TRBV2 and TRBJ1-2; D gene ambiguous. Germline-derived CDR1 and CDR2 are SNHLY and FYNNEI. V lost 1 base, J lost 5 bases, and 8 bases lay in between. The CDR3 has 13 amino acids.

With regard to this clonotype: A much larger clone sits a single nucleotide away, making a read error possible. This sequence joins TRBV6-1 and TRBJ1-6; no clear D. In germline, CDR1 is MNHNS, CDR2 SASEGT. The CDR3 has 16 amino acids. The CDR3 DNA reads as TGTGCCAGCAGTCTTTCCCTGAGCTCCTATAATTTACCCCTCCACTTT. The encoded protein is CASSLSLSSYNLPLHF.

In this sample, this clonotype turned up many times. The chain combines TRBV3-1 with TRBJ1-2, with a possible D match to TRBD1 (6 bases). CDR3 size: 13 residues. V was clipped by 1 base and J by 8 bases, with 11 bases between them. Per the germline V gene, CDR1 is LGHDT and CDR2 is YNNKEL (reference sequence). The CDR3 sequence: CASSQGGLEGYTF. CDR3 coding DNA: TGTGCCAGCAGCCAAGGGGGGCTAGAGGGCTACACCTTC.

This clonotype came up many times. The chain employs TRBV4-2 and TRBJ2-7; D remains ambiguous. This CDR3 comprises 16 residues. In germline, CDR1 is LGHNA, CDR2 YNFKEQ. The V end lost 0 bases, the J end lost 4 bases, and 16 bases lay between the germline ends. Here the CDR3 reads CASSQEGSRWGYEQYF. CDR3 nucleotides: TGTGCCAGCAGCCAAGAAGGTAGCCGGTGGGGATACGAGCAGTACTTC.

The chain joins TRBV13 to TRBJ2-7, with 7 bases fitting TRBD2. This CDR3 contains 16 residues. CDR1 is PRHDT and CDR2 is FYEKMQ in the germline V gene (reference sequence). Germline trimming cut 3 bases from V and 7 bases from J; bases unmatched to any gene: 15. The CDR3 is CASSLGRGTTPGEQYF. The CDR3 DNA reads as TGTGCCAGCAGCTTGGGGCGGGGGACCACCCCTGGGGAGCAGTACTTC.

This clonotype was recorded a few times. The chain couples TRBV2 to TRBJ2-5, with TRBD2 identical over 11 bases. Trimming removed 8 bases from V and 3 bases from J; junction bases left unmatched: 8. Germline V CDR1 and CDR2: SNHLY, FYNNEI. This CDR3 has 15 residues. CDR3 in amino acids: CASSPPGLAEETQYF. CDR3 nucleotides: TGTGCCAGCTCACCACCGGGACTAGCGGAAGAGACCCAGTACTTC. Full variable domain (outside the CDR3, taken from reference TRBV2 and TRBJ2-5): EPEVTQTPSHQVTQMGQEVILRCVPISNHLYFYWYRQILGQKVEFLVSFYNNEISEKSEIFDDQFSVERPDGSNFTLKIRSTKLEDSAMYFCASSPPGLAEETQYFGPGTRLLVL.

The genes are TRBV28 and TRBJ2-1, with 11 bases aligning to TRBD2. Germline V gene sequence: CDR1 MDHEN, CDR2 SYDVKM. The CDR3 extends over 14 amino acids. V gave up 7 bases and J gave up 6 bases; unmatched junction bases: 5. The CDR3 is CASKPGLAVNEQFF. Written as DNA, the CDR3 is TGTGCCAGCAAACCGGGACTAGCGGTCAATGAGCAGTTCTTC.

The V gene is TRBV20-1, the J gene TRBJ2-1; 8 nucleotides line up with TRBD2. The CDR3 totals 18 residues. Germline V lookup: CDR1 DFQATT, CDR2 SNEGSKA (reference sequence). The V gene end was trimmed by 6 bases and the J gene end by 0 bases; junction bases not matched to a gene: 16. The CDR3 sequence: CSATVATGGLNSYNEQFF. The CDR3 DNA follows: TGCAGTGCAACCGTCGCTACGGGAGGGCTGAACTCCTACAATGAGCAGTTCTTC.

V usage is TRBV10-3 and J usage is TRBJ1-1, with 7 nucleotides matching TRBD1. This CDR3 has 13 residues. The J segment lost 6 bases and the V segment lost 6 bases, leaving 7 bases of the junction unmatched. Germline assignment: CDR1 ENHRY and CDR2 SYGVKD. In DNA, the CDR3 is TGTGCCATCAGGGGGGACAGAGTTTCTGAAGCTTTCTTT. It yields the protein CAIRGDRVSEAFF.

The chain joins TRBV25-1 to TRBJ2-1; no definite D call. Trimming removed 5 bases at V and 4 bases at J, with 6 bases between. The CDR3 extends over 12 amino acids. Germline CDR1 and CDR2: MGHDK and SYGVNS. Here the CDR3 reads CASSHQYNEQFF. The DNA for the CDR3 is TGTGCCAGCAGTCACCAATACAATGAGCAGTTCTTC. The full variable domain, in which reference TRBV25-1 and TRBJ2-1 provide the parts outside the CDR3, is EADIYQTPRYLVIGTGKKITLECSQTMGHDKMYWYQQDPGMELHLIHYSYGVNSTEKGDLSSESTVSRIRTEHFPLTLESARPSHTSQYLCASSHQYNEQFFGPGTRLTVL.

The chain employs TRBV6-5 and TRBJ2-7; a weak D match, TRBD2 (6 bases). V was trimmed by 3 bases and J by 0 bases, leaving 12 bases between them. CDR3 size: 15 residues. The germline V gene encodes CDR1 MNHEY and CDR2 SVGAGI. The CDR3 sequence: CASSYRLASSYEQYF. The CDR3 region has the DNA TGTGCCAGCAGTTATCGGCTAGCGAGCTCCTACGAGCAGTACTTC.

This clonotype has at least ten counts. The chain has TRBV7-3 and TRBJ2-3; 7 bases fit TRBD1. The CDR3 runs 16 residues. J lost 1 base, V lost 5 bases, and 9 bases had no gene match. Germline-derived CDR1 and CDR2 are SGHTA and FQGTGA. CDR3 in amino acids: CASSPAIGQGTDTQYF. In DNA form, the CDR3 reads TGTGCCAGCAGCCCAGCCATTGGACAGGGCACAGATACGCAGTATTTT. The complete variable domain, with remaining parts taken from reference TRBV7-3 and TRBJ2-3, reads GAGVSQTPSNKVTEKGKYVELRCDPISGHTALYWYRQSLGQGPEFLIYFQGTGAADDSGLPNDRFFAVRPEGSVSTLKIQRTERGDSAVYLCASSPAIGQGTDTQYFGPGTRLTVL.